This T cell receptor (beta chain) was captured in a study of tumor-infiltrating lymphocytes in primary liver carcinoma. Turning to the study itself: Measuring about 4.2 to 11 cm across, the tumors were staged as T1-T3 N0M0.

The source of the blood RNA was unsorted whole blood, and germline DNA was extracted as well. With chronic HBV infection, the patients were also treatment-naive. A primer in the constant region served to generate TCR beta cDNA from approximately 500 ng of total RNA. Employing slightly modified ARM-PCR, three nested multiplex PCR rounds were run, and these gave rise to the TCR beta libraries. The first two PCR rounds used TRBV1-TRBV30 forward primers with a C-beta reverse primer, about 10 cycles each. TCRdb re-analysed the multiplex PCR reads in MiXCR, keeping a single row per CDR3 protein. The table includes 150,000 to 200,000 distinct CDR3 sequences, 50% to 75% detected once. Trimming left V 11 bases short and J 5 bases short, with 18 bases between. CDR3 size: 13 residues. Germline V gene data show CDR1 as SNHLY and CDR2 as FYNNEI.

The chain couples TRBV2 to TRBJ1-1; D is possibly TRBD1 (5 bases). Source material: peripheral blood. The clonotype comes from a man aged 40-49 years with primary liver carcinoma and hepatitis B virus infection. CDR3 protein: CAGPGGGGTEAFF. Written as DNA, the CDR3 is TGTGCCGGACCTGGCGGCGGGGGAACTGAAGCTTTCTTT.